This T cell receptor beta chain was recovered during a study of blood T cell repertoires in COVID-19. Study at large: Spain, Italy and the United States supplied samples that represented acute and convalescent COVID-19.

A few counts support this clone. V was clipped by 3 bases and J by 10 bases, with 15 bases between them. There are 13 residues in the CDR3. Per the germline V gene, CDR1 is SGHDN and CDR2 is FVKESK. Measured with immunoSEQ multiplex PCR; TCRdb has only the in-frame clones, and not every one. The sample holds around 160,000 clones; around 82% are singletons and the top ten take 10% to 15%. The chain joins TRBV14 to TRBJ1-1; D is uncertain. The clonotype originates from a man aged 60 to 69 with active or convalescent COVID-19. Sequencing was done on a sample of peripheral blood. The CDR3 DNA reads as TGTGCCAGCAGCCAGGATAGACTCCTAGGAGCTTTCTTT. This codes for CASSQDRLLGAFF.